The present TCR beta chain was sequenced within a study of blood T cell repertoires in COVID-19. Study overall: T cells, B-cell-depleted T cells, or PBMCs supplied cDNA or gDNA.

Produced via immunoSEQ multiplex PCR; TCRdb's table is partial and in-frame only. The profile covers 150,000 to 200,000 clones, with roughly nine tenths appearing a single time and approximately 11% taken by the ten largest. Seattle's cohort entered during active infection and was followed longitudinally. The CDR3 contains 12 residues. Between the trimmed V and J ends, which lost 5 bases and 3 bases, there was a span of 7 bases. The TCR was taken from a woman aged 55 to 70 with COVID-19, enrolled during active disease. Sequenced sample: peripheral blood. The rearrangement uses TRBV12-3 or TRBV12-4 and TRBJ1-2, with D perhaps TRBD1 (5 bases). CDR3: CASSQGHYGYTF. DNA of the CDR3: TGTGCCAGCAGTCAGGGCCACTATGGCTACACCTTC.